This note documents a single TCR beta chain sequence. V was cut by 5 bases and J by 2 bases, with 16 bases left in between. Germline lookup yields CDR1 SQVTM and CDR2 ANQGSEA. The CDR3 length is 14 residues. As it was prepared, the TCRbeta library received unique molecular identifiers. TCRdb reanalysed the PCR reads using MiXCR and keeps one entry per CDR3 protein. The sample comprises over 550,000 distinct CDR3 sequences, about 11% of which are singletons, and roughly 4% rests with the top ten. This specimen belongs to a study of T-cell reconstitution after alpha-beta-depleted transplantation in children.

The receptor was derived from a human donor who donated a stem cell graft to a child with acute myeloid leukemia. This chain connects TRBV29-1 to TRBJ2-7; D might be TRBD1 (6 bases). The input for sequencing was PBMCs from the stem cell graft donor, taken from the stem cell graft. This CDR3 reads CSVRSQGHTYEQYF. In DNA, the CDR3 is TGCAGCGTTAGGTCTCAGGGACATACCTACGAGCAGTACTTC.